These 20 T cell receptor beta chains were all obtained from the same sample, sequenced in a study of cytomegalovirus exposure and HLA in healthy donors (dated by TCRdb to 2016 to 2017). The receptor library was made with the immunoSEQ multiplex PCR assay. A mixture of 60 forward primers for TCR Vbeta segments and 13 reverse primers for TCR Jbeta segments was used in the multiplex PCR. TCRdb stores this immuneACCESS table with in-frame sequences only. Part of the clones is absent; in the studies checked, under half of the shortfall reflects unresolved V genes, and no reason is known for the rest. Across this sample there are about 52,000 clones, with approximately 73% seen only once. The top ten constitute about 3% of the sample. Sequenced sample: PBMCs. These receptors came from a man between 18 and 35 years old in good health and CMV-seronegative.

This chain's CDR3 is CASSGGLGAFEQYF. The CDR3 DNA follows: TGTGCCAGCAGCGGGGGCCTCGGGGCCTTTGAGCAGTACTTC. V gene TRBV5-4 combines with J gene TRBJ2-7; a possible D gene is TRBD1 (6 bases). V lost 4 bases and J 7 bases, leaving 18 bases between the germline ends. This CDR3 region has 14 residues. Germline CDR1 is SGHNT and CDR2 is YYREEE (reference sequence).

This chain joins TRBV4-3 and TRBJ2-7; TRBD2 agrees at 10 bases. After removal of 0 bases from V and 2 bases from J, the junction contained 4 bases not matched to a gene. Germline V CDR1 and CDR2: LGHNA, YSLEER. CDR3 size: 16 residues. The DNA for the CDR3 is TGCGCCAGCAGCCAAGATCCGAGCGGGGGGGCCTACGAGCAGTACTTC. Protein sequence: CASSQDPSGGAYEQYF.

The V and J genes are TRBV15 and TRBJ1-2; D remains ambiguous. This CDR3 spans 14 amino acids. V lost 3 bases, J lost 3 bases, and 11 bases lay in between. CDR1 is LNHNV and CDR2 is YYDKDF in the germline V gene (reference sequence). The CDR3 DNA is TGTGCCACCAGCAGTCCGGGAGCTTACTATGGCTACACCTTC. Translation gives CATSSPGAYYGYTF.

This clone was counted only a few times. The gene calls are TRBV5-4 and TRBJ1-1; D perhaps matches TRBD1 (5 bases). Trimming removed 7 bases from V and 2 bases from J, with 15 bases in between. CDR1 is SGHNT and CDR2 is YYREEE in the germline V gene (reference sequence). This CDR3 has 14 amino acids. CDR3 nucleotide sequence: TGTGCCAGCCTCGCGGCAGGGTACAACACTGAAGCTTTCTTT. This gives the protein CASLAAGYNTEAFF.

This clone occurred a few times. The J gene is TRBJ1-1, the V gene TRBV4-1, with D possibly being TRBD1 (5 bases). Trimming removed 1 base from V and 8 bases from J, with 20 bases in between. Germline V gene data show CDR1 as MGHRA and CDR2 as YSYEKL. This CDR3 has 16 residues. For the CDR3, the DNA is TGCGCCAGCAGCCAAGCGGGTAGCAGGGTAACCGAAGAAGCTTTCTTT. This translates into CASSQAGSRVTEEAFF.

The rearrangement joins TRBV30 to TRBJ1-4; D unclear. The germline CDR1 and CDR2 sequences are GTSNPN and SVGIG (reference sequence). CDR3 size: 18 residues. V lost 0 bases and J lost 0, with 17 bases in between. This chain's CDR3 is CAWSVRGAAFATNEKLFF. The CDR3, as DNA: TGTGCCTGGAGTGTACGTGGTGCGGCCTTTGCAACTAATGAAAAACTGTTTTTT.

The V gene is TRBV5-4, the J gene TRBJ2-7, with 11 bases lining up with TRBD2. V lost 0 bases, J lost 5 bases, and 10 bases stayed unmatched. Germline CDR1 is SGHNT and CDR2 is YYREEE (reference sequence). The CDR3 is 17 residues long. The CDR3 nucleotides are TGTGCCAGCAGCTTGGCCTTGACTAGCGGGGCCCTCCACGAGCAGTACTTC. Protein: CASSLALTSGALHEQYF.

The rearrangement uses TRBV2 and TRBJ1-6; possible D gene TRBD1, 6 bases. Per germline, CDR1 SNHLY and CDR2 FYNNEI. This CDR3 region has 16 residues. V was pared by 6 bases and J by 5 bases, with 17 bases between. This chain's CDR3 is CASSLTGTSDNSPLHF. CDR3 sequence (DNA): TGTGCCAGCAGCCTCACCGGGACATCAGATAATTCACCCCTCCACTTT.

Only a few counts were recorded for this clone. The CDR3, as DNA: TGTGCCAGCAGCCCACAGGGGTCGAACACTGAAGCTTTCTTT. Amino acid sequence: CASSPQGSNTEAFF. This chain links TRBV7-2 with TRBJ1-1; 7 positions match TRBD1. The length of the CDR3 is 14 residues. V lost 5 bases to trimming and J lost 1 base; unmatched junction nucleotides: 4. In germline, CDR1 is SGHTA, CDR2 FQGNSA.

The rearrangement uses TRBV5-1 and TRBJ2-6; D gene ambiguous. Trimming removed 3 bases at V and 0 bases at J, with 13 bases between. Per the germline V gene, CDR1 is SGHRS and CDR2 is YFSETQ. The CDR3 contains 17 residues. DNA of the CDR3: TGCGCCAGCAGCTCAGGTGGCAGTCTCTCTGGGGCCAACGTCCTGACTTTC. It is translated as CASSSGGSLSGANVLTF.

DNA of the CDR3: TGTGCCAGCAGTCCCGGGGACAGGCGCAATCAGCCCCAGCATTTT. It specifies CASSPGDRRNQPQHF. The chain carries TRBV6-5 and TRBJ1-5, with TRBD1 matching over 8 bases. V gave up 5 bases and J gave up 2 bases; unmatched junction bases: 5. The length of the CDR3 is 15 residues. Germline lookup yields CDR1 MNHEY and CDR2 SVGAGI.

The chain employs TRBV2 and TRBJ1-5; unclear D gene. Looked up from germline, CDR1 is SNHLY and CDR2 is FYNNEI. V was trimmed by 4 bases and J by 5 bases, leaving 6 bases between them. This CDR3 comprises 12 residues. The CDR3 loop is CASSGGDQPQHF. The CDR3 DNA reads as TGTGCCAGCAGTGGGGGAGATCAGCCCCAGCATTTT.

This sequence joins TRBV10-1 and TRBJ1-5, with D maybe TRBD1 (6 bases). CDR1 and CDR2 (germline): WNHNN, SYGVQD (reference sequence). The CDR3 length is 13 residues. Trimming removed 4 bases from V and 5 bases from J, with 9 bases in between. The chain's CDR3 is CASSVQGDQPQHF. In DNA, the CDR3 is TGCGCCAGCAGTGTACAGGGCGATCAGCCCCAGCATTTT.

This rearrangement joins TRBV6-5 to TRBJ2-7, with 10 nucleotides matching TRBD1. Germline trimming cut 5 bases from V and 5 bases from J; bases unmatched to any gene: 9. Germline values: CDR1 MNHEY, CDR2 SVGAGI. CDR3 size: 15 residues. The CDR3 protein is CASSGSGTGANEQYF. The DNA for the CDR3 is TGTGCCAGCAGTGGCTCCGGGACAGGGGCCAACGAGCAGTACTTC.

CDR3 in DNA: TGTGCCAGCAGCGCAGGGGGCAGGAAACCCTTTAATGAGCAGTTCTTC. It encodes CASSAGGRKPFNEQFF. This chain uses TRBV7-6 with TRBJ2-1, with 8 bases that match TRBD1. From germline, CDR1 is SGHVS and CDR2 FNYEAQ. This CDR3 region has 16 residues. The ends lost 5 bases at V and 7 bases at J; junction bases unmatched: 13.

This rearrangement joins TRBV29-1 to TRBJ2-5; a possible D gene is TRBD1 (6 bases). This CDR3 is 12 amino acids long. The V gene's germline CDR1 is SQVTM and CDR2 ANQGSEA. The ends were cut back, 5 bases at V and 2 bases at J, with 9 bases in the middle. CDR3 sequence (DNA): TGCAGCGTTCACAGGGTTCAAGAGACCCAGTACTTC. Translation gives CSVHRVQETQYF.

The chain links TRBV4-3 to TRBJ1-4, with 7 bases fitting TRBD1. The CDR3 length is 15 residues. Germline trimming cut 3 bases from V and 7 bases from J; bases unmatched to any gene: 8. CDR1 LGHNA and CDR2 YSLEER come from the germline V gene. CDR3 coding DNA: TGCGCCAGCAGCCAGACCGACAGGGAGATTGAAAAACTGTTTTTT. It specifies CASSQTDREIEKLFF.

The chain links TRBV7-8 to TRBJ2-7; 11 bases are a match to TRBD1. The germline gives CDR1 SGHVS, CDR2 FQNEAQ. The V segment lost 1 base and the J segment 3 bases; nucleotides outside the gene matches: 5. There are 16 residues in the CDR3. Here the CDR3 reads CASSLEGTGGYYEQYF. As DNA, the CDR3 is TGTGCCAGCAGCTTAGAGGGGACAGGGGGTTACTACGAGCAGTACTTC.

V gene TRBV6-5 combines with J gene TRBJ2-5, with TRBD2 matching 8 bases. With 8 bases clipped from V and 5 bases from J, the junction kept 7 bases outside the gene matches. The CDR3 runs 13 residues. In germline, CDR1 is MNHEY, CDR2 SVGAGI. As DNA, the CDR3 is TGTGCCAGCTCTAGCGGGCCGTTGGAGACCCAGTACTTC. Its protein product is CASSSGPLETQYF.

The chain employs TRBV12-5 and TRBJ1-1, with TRBD1 matching 8 bases. The CDR3 is 15 residues long. Germline V gives CDR1 LGHNT, CDR2 FRNRAP. J was trimmed by 3 bases and V by 1 base; bases with no gene match: 4. CDR3 residues: CASGLAQGGYTEAFF. For the CDR3, the DNA is TGTGCTAGTGGTTTGGCACAGGGGGGATACACTGAAGCTTTCTTT.